The clone carrying this T cell receptor beta chain was picked up one time. These data originate in a study of shared clonotypes between healthy human individuals. V lost 3 bases and J lost 2, with 19 bases in between. The CDR3 runs to 17 residues. Germline V gene data show CDR1 as LGHNA and CDR2 as YNFKEQ. Using around 180 ng DNA, some 30,000 T cell genomes, the sorted-subset replicate PCRs were run. Repertoires were generated with immunoSEQ multiplex PCR, while TCRdb's copy carries only in-frame clones and drops some. The table shows roughly 720,000 clones, with roughly 88% occurring only once. V usage is TRBV4-2 and J usage is TRBJ1-2; perhaps TRBD1 as D (5 bases). The receptor was derived from a man aged 18 to 30 in good health. Some clones in this sample may be carry-over from other donors' samples. Specimen: memory CD8+ T cells from PBMCs. Subset described: CD45RO+ cells pooled with CCR7-negative TemRA cells. CDR3 nucleotides: TGTGCCAGCAGCCATGACCGTCGGGGCAGGGAAAACTATGGCTACACCTTC. Amino acids: CASSHDRRGRENYGYTF.